The 10 T cell receptor beta chains below were found in one sample sequenced in a study of PD-L1 blockade in urothelial cancer. Repertoires were generated with immunoSEQ multiplex PCR, while TCRdb's copy carries only in-frame clones and drops some. The table records roughly 24,000 clones, 75% to 90% of them present only once. The material sequenced was PBMCs, taken around atezolizumab (anti-PD-L1) treatment. These receptors were taken from a man between 60 and 75 years old with urothelial cancer.

The genes are TRBV5-1 and TRBJ2-7, with D maybe TRBD2 (6 bases). V lost 5 bases to trimming and J lost 3 bases, with 21 bases between them. From germline, CDR1 is SGHRS and CDR2 YFSETQ. This CDR3 spans 16 amino acids. CDR3 sequence reads: CASSPRGGTGVYEQYF. In DNA form, the CDR3 reads TGCGCCAGCAGTCCTAGGGGTGGAACGGGAGTCTACGAGCAGTACTTC.

This chain connects TRBV9 to TRBJ2-1; 8 bases agree with TRBD2. The germline CDR1 and CDR2 sequences are SGDLS and YYNGEE. CDR3 size: 15 residues. Trimming took 4 bases from V and 7 from J; bases not matched to a gene: 10. CDR3 nucleotide sequence: TGTGCCAGCAGCCAGACCGGGAGGGCGGGGAATGAGCAGTTCTTC. This gives the protein CASSQTGRAGNEQFF.

V and J are TRBV4-3 and TRBJ1-1; D not resolved. This CDR3 has 13 residues. The germline V gene encodes CDR1 LGHNA and CDR2 YSLEER. The V and J ends lost 1 base and 4 bases respectively, with 7 bases between them. In nucleotides, the CDR3 is TGCGCCAGCAGCCAAGTAGTTGGCACTGAAGCTTTCTTT. Translating it yields CASSQVVGTEAFF.

The chain recombines TRBV30 with TRBJ2-7; TRBD2 is a possible D gene (6 bases). The CDR3 covers 15 residues. V lost 0 bases, J lost 3 bases, and 15 bases lay in between. Looked up from germline, CDR1 is GTSNPN and CDR2 is SVGIG (reference sequence). CDR3 nucleotides: TGTGCCTGGAGTGTGGCGGGGCTAGCGTACTACGAGCAGTACTTC. The encoded protein is CAWSVAGLAYYEQYF.

This clone has a handful of counts. For the CDR3, the DNA is TGTGCCAGCATCAGAGGGGGCGCGGGCACTGAAGCTTTCTTT. This encodes CASIRGGAGTEAFF. This rearrangement joins TRBV6-1 to TRBJ1-1; 7 bases are a match to TRBD1. This CDR3 is built from 14 residues. CDR1 is MNHNS, CDR2 SASEGT, per germline. Unmatched junction bases numbered 9, after V lost 7 bases and J lost 4 bases.

V is TRBV2 and J is TRBJ2-6; no reliable D call. Per the germline V gene, CDR1 is SNHLY and CDR2 is FYNNEI. This CDR3 has 14 amino acids. Trimming took 5 bases from V and 0 from J, leaving 5 bases between them. Written as DNA, the CDR3 is TGTGCCAGCAGTTTAGACTCTGGGGCCAACGTCCTGACTTTC. It translates to CASSLDSGANVLTF.

The gene calls are TRBV5-8 and TRBJ1-1, with D unclear. Germline CDR1 is SGHTS and CDR2 is YDEGEE. The length of the CDR3 is 15 residues. V lost 0 bases and J lost 5, with 14 bases in between. Here the CDR3 reads CASSLVSGSGTEAFF. The CDR3 DNA is TGTGCCAGCAGCTTGGTTTCCGGGTCTGGAACTGAAGCTTTCTTT. Full variable domain (rest looked up from reference TRBV5-8 and TRBJ1-1): EAGVTQSPTHLIKTRGQQATLRCSPISGHTSVYWYQQALGLGLQFLLWYDEGEERNRGNFPPRFSGRQFPNYSSELNVNALELEDSALYLCASSLVSGSGTEAFFGQGTRLTVV.

Only one count was recorded for this clone. The chain employs TRBV18 and TRBJ2-3, with D perhaps TRBD2 (6 bases). CDR1 and CDR2 from the germline V gene are KGHSH and LQKENI. This CDR3 is 16 amino acids long. V was cut by 5 bases and J by 2 bases, with 17 bases left in between. The DNA of the CDR3 is TGTGCCAGCTCATCAGAACCGGGACTTACCACAGATACGCAGTATTTT. Residues: CASSSEPGLTTDTQYF.

The chain has TRBV18 and TRBJ1-6; 7 bases fit TRBD1. J was trimmed by 10 bases and V by 3 bases; bases with no gene match: 6. The CDR3 spans 14 residues. Germline CDR1 reads KGHSH; CDR2 reads LQKENI. CDR3 coding DNA: TGTGCCAGCTCACCGGAGGGGGCCAGGTCACCCCTCCACTTT. Translation: CASSPEGARSPLHF.

Written as DNA, the CDR3 is TGTGCCTGGACCAACCCCGGGGGGCAGAACCAAGAGACCCAGTACTTC. Amino acid sequence: CAWTNPGGQNQETQYF. The rearrangement uses TRBV30 and TRBJ2-5, with a weak D call TRBD2 (7 bases). V lost 4 bases to trimming and J lost 0 bases, with 18 bases between them. CDR1 GTSNPN and CDR2 SVGIG come from the germline V gene (reference sequence). The CDR3 sequence is 16 residues long.